This T cell receptor beta chain was identified during a study of T cells after yellow fever vaccination. A few counts support this clonotype. What it recognizes is unknown. The V and J ends lost 1 base and 2 bases respectively, with 11 bases between them. This CDR3 is 15 amino acids long. Study results and limitations: CD4 and CD8 compartments shared a small share of clonotypes, likely from convergent recombination. Contamination of FACS-sorted repertoires by abundant clonotypes from the bulk population could occur. Booster samples showed a return of most primary-vaccination clones (roughly 96% CD4, roughly 85% CD8).

By 5'RACE template switching, TCR cDNA was produced, with a universal primer site and UMIs added in the process. TCRdb re-derived calls from the 5' RACE reads in MiXCR, one entry per CDR3 protein. Here the sample spans about 310,000 distinct CDR3 sequences, around 4% being singletons. This chain uses TRBV12-3 or TRBV12-4 with TRBJ2-5; D gene ambiguous. This receptor was obtained from a man younger than 35 who received the YFV17D yellow fever vaccine. The material sequenced was PBMCs, taken on the day of the yellow fever booster vaccination. CDR3 bases: TGTGCCAGCAGTTTAGGTCAGGCAGTTCAAGAGACCCAGTACTTC. Its translation is CASSLGQAVQETQYF.